Following are 25 T cell receptor beta chains from one sample sequenced in a study of blood T cell repertoires in COVID-19. Sequenced by immunoSEQ multiplex PCR; TCRdb stores in-frame clones only, minus some. The sample shows 200,000 to 250,000 clones, approximately 85% of them seen only once. Sequencing was performed on peripheral blood. Receptor source: a middle-aged man with COVID-19, enrolled during active disease.

This clone has just one count. The chain has TRBV7-2 and TRBJ1-2, with D hard to call. The ends were cut back, 1 base at V and 4 bases at J, with 7 bases in the middle. Germline V gene data show CDR1 as SGHTA and CDR2 as FQGNSA. The CDR3 has 13 residues. CDR3 bases: TGTGCCAGCAGCTTAGAATCATTCTATGGCTACACCTTC. Its protein is CASSLESFYGYTF.

The rearrangement links TRBV2 to TRBJ2-1; 14 bases match TRBD2. Losses at the gene ends were 8 bases for V and 9 bases for J; bases not matched to a gene: 24. The CDR3 totals 20 residues. The germline V gene encodes CDR1 SNHLY and CDR2 FYNNEI. CDR3 residues: CASEQVDISPGLAGVTEQFF. The DNA for the CDR3 is TGTGCCAGCGAGCAGGTAGACATATCGCCGGGACTAGCGGGGGTTACTGAGCAGTTCTTC.

The chain uses TRBV2 and TRBJ1-2; no clear D. This CDR3 is built from 13 residues. The V end was cut by 6 bases, the J end by 4 bases, with 12 bases between. Looked up from germline, CDR1 is SNHLY and CDR2 is FYNNEI. In DNA, the CDR3 is TGTGCCAGCAGCCTGAATCGGGGCTATGGCTACACCTTC. This sequence encodes CASSLNRGYGYTF.

The rearrangement links TRBV5-4 to TRBJ1-2; 10 bases map to TRBD1. The V and J ends lost 4 bases and 7 bases, in that order; junction bases with no gene match: 7. CDR3 length: 14 residues. Germline CDR1 SGHNT, CDR2 YYREEE (reference sequence). CDR3 region: CASSRDRGPAGYTF. The CDR3 DNA follows: TGTGCCAGCAGCCGAGACAGGGGGCCTGCTGGCTACACCTTC.

The rearrangement joins TRBV5-1 to TRBJ2-5, with D perhaps TRBD2 (7 bases). Germline V gene sequence: CDR1 SGHRS, CDR2 YFSETQ. The CDR3 length is 14 residues. The V end lost 5 bases, the J end lost 1 base, and 12 bases lay between the germline ends. Here the CDR3 DNA reads TGCGCCAGCAGGGGGGCGGGGGTCCAAGAGACCCAGTACTTC. It yields the protein CASRGAGVQETQYF.

The chain uses TRBV5-1 and TRBJ2-3, with 10 bases aligning to TRBD2. CDR3 length: 17 amino acids. The germline CDR1 and CDR2 sequences are SGHRS and YFSETQ. The junction had 10 bases not matched to a gene; V was cut back by 4 bases and J by 2 bases. CDR3 bases: TGCGCCAGCAGCGGACCCGGGACTAGCGTCGTCACAGATACGCAGTATTTT. It translates to CASSGPGTSVVTDTQYF.

The J gene is TRBJ1-1, the V gene TRBV6-5; 7 positions match TRBD1. Germline V CDR1 and CDR2: MNHEY, SVGAGI. This CDR3 has 16 amino acids. V shed 0 bases and J 1 base; nucleotides not matched to a gene: 5. In DNA form, the CDR3 reads TGTGCCAGCAGTTACTCGACGGGACAGAGGAACACTGAAGCTTTCTTT. Its protein product is CASSYSTGQRNTEAFF.

This chain connects TRBV20-1 to TRBJ1-2, with D possibly TRBD1 on 5 matching bases. Germline lookup yields CDR1 DFQATT and CDR2 SNEGSKA (reference sequence). This CDR3 is built from 13 residues. V lost 3 bases and J lost 3, with 11 bases in between. Here the CDR3 DNA reads TGCAGTGCTAGTCGGGGGTCGGACTATGGCTACACCTTC. The encoded protein is CSASRGSDYGYTF.

This clone was picked up a small number of times. This chain links TRBV30 with TRBJ1-6, with no clear D. This CDR3 region has 13 residues. In germline, CDR1 is GTSNPN, CDR2 SVGIG (reference sequence). V was pared by 0 bases and J by 9 bases, with 9 bases between. Written as DNA, the CDR3 is TGTGCCTGGAGTGTACTCGGGGTTTCACCCCTCCACTTT. The encoded protein is CAWSVLGVSPLHF.

V and J are TRBV11-2 and TRBJ2-7; 8 positions match TRBD2. This CDR3 comprises 16 residues. CDR1 SGHAT and CDR2 FQNNGV come from the germline V gene. V lost 8 bases, J lost 1 base, and 13 bases stayed unmatched. CDR3 protein: CASSTGGRPLSYEQYF. In nucleotides, the CDR3 is TGTGCCAGCTCGACGGGGGGGAGGCCTCTTTCCTACGAGCAGTACTTC. The variable domain in full, with the rest retrieved from reference TRBV11-2 and TRBJ2-7, is EAGVAQSPRYKIIEKRQSVAFWCNPISGHATLYWYQQILGQGPKLLIQFQNNGVVDDSQLPKDRFSAERLKGVDSTLKIQPAKLEDSAVYLCASSTGGRPLSYEQYFGPGTRLTVT.

The gene calls are TRBV28 and TRBJ2-7; 7 bases align to TRBD1. The V gene end was trimmed by 3 bases and the J gene end by 3 bases; junction bases not matched to a gene: 5. This CDR3 has 14 residues. CDR1 is MDHEN, CDR2 SYDVKM, per germline. The DNA of the CDR3 is TGTGCCAGCAGTTTTAACAGGGGAGTCTACGAGCAGTACTTC. As protein: CASSFNRGVYEQYF.

The genes are TRBV25-1 and TRBJ2-2; a weak D match, TRBD1 (6 bases). The V and J ends lost 3 bases and 2 bases respectively, with 7 bases between them. CDR1 is MGHDK and CDR2 is SYGVNS in the germline V gene. The CDR3 consists of 14 residues. CDR3 amino acids: CASSDGTNTGELFF. For the CDR3, the DNA is TGTGCCAGCAGTGATGGGACAAACACCGGGGAGCTGTTTTTT. Filled out from reference TRBV25-1 and TRBJ2-2, the complete variable domain reads EADIYQTPRYLVIGTGKKITLECSQTMGHDKMYWYQQDPGMELHLIHYSYGVNSTEKGDLSSESTVSRIRTEHFPLTLESARPSHTSQYLCASSDGTNTGELFFGEGSRLTVL.

Turning to this clone: Relative to the germline gene, one junction end is altered; a read error may explain this. The V call is TRBV5-4, the J call TRBJ2-1, with 8 bases that match TRBD2. This CDR3 is 14 amino acids long. Per the germline V gene, CDR1 is SGHNT and CDR2 is YYREEE (reference sequence). The CDR3 coding sequence is TGTGCCAGCAACTTGCGGGGGGCCAACAATGAGCAGTTCTTC. Translation gives CASNLRGANNEQFF.

The CDR3 region is CAWSVTRTTTNEKLFF. For the CDR3, the DNA is TGTGCCTGGAGTGTAACCAGGACTACAACTAATGAAAAACTGTTTTTT. The chain links TRBV30 to TRBJ1-4; D call uncertain. V was trimmed by 0 bases and J by 0 bases, leaving 11 bases between them. The CDR3 covers 16 residues. Germline lookup yields CDR1 GTSNPN and CDR2 SVGIG (reference sequence). Combining the CDR3 with reference TRBV30 and TRBJ1-4 gives the whole variable domain SQTIHQWPATLVQPVGSPLSLECTVEGTSNPNLYWYRQAAGRGLQLLFYSVGIGQISSEVPQNLSASRPQDRQFILSSKKLLLSDSGFYLCAWSVTRTTTNEKLFFGSGTQLSVL.

This chain uses TRBV7-2 with TRBJ2-3, with 10 bases lining up with TRBD2. The CDR3 covers 17 residues. Germline CDR1 and CDR2: SGHTA and FQGNSA. V was pared by 4 bases and J by 4 bases, with 11 bases of the junction left unmatched. CDR3 DNA: TGTGCCAGCAGCTGGGGGGTCCTAGCGGGGGACTCAGATACGCAGTATTTT. Amino acid sequence: CASSWGVLAGDSDTQYF.

CDR3: CASSKISGNSGSPLHF. The CDR3 nucleotides are TGTGCCAGCTCAAAAATCTCAGGGAATTCTGGTTCACCCCTCCACTTT. The gene calls are TRBV18 and TRBJ1-6; perhaps TRBD1 as D (5 bases). The germline V gene encodes CDR1 KGHSH and CDR2 LQKENI. The CDR3 runs 16 residues. V lost 5 bases to trimming and J lost 9 bases, with 20 bases between them.

V gene TRBV10-3 combines with J gene TRBJ1-6, with D uncertain. Germline values: CDR1 ENHRY, CDR2 SYGVKD. Trimming took off 10 bases at V and 7 bases at J, with 14 bases between the two ends. The CDR3 has 13 residues. The CDR3 DNA reads TGTGCCACCCGGGAGGGAGGCAATTCACCCCTCCACTTT. It encodes CATREGGNSPLHF.

The chain employs TRBV5-8 and TRBJ1-4, with D possibly matching TRBD1 (6 bases). The CDR3 runs to 14 residues. Germline CDR1 reads SGHTS; CDR2 reads YDEGEE. Trimming left V 3 bases short and J 1 base short, with 7 bases between. In DNA form, the CDR3 reads TGTGCCAGCAGCTCCAGGGGAACTAATGAAAAACTGTTTTTT. Its protein product is CASSSRGTNEKLFF.

This chain connects TRBV20-1 to TRBJ2-1; 8 nucleotides align to TRBD2. This CDR3 spans 11 amino acids. The J segment lost 8 bases and the V segment lost 4 bases, leaving 1 base of the junction unmatched. CDR1 DFQATT and CDR2 SNEGSKA come from the germline V gene (reference sequence). The CDR3 region has the DNA TGCAGTGCTACTAGCGGGCATGAGCAGTTCTTC. Translating gives CSATSGHEQFF.

The chain recombines TRBV27 with TRBJ2-2; TRBD2 matches at 11 bases. The germline V gene has CDR1 MNHEY and CDR2 SMNVEV (reference sequence). This CDR3 comprises 18 residues. V lost 2 bases, J lost 4 bases, and 9 bases stayed unmatched. CDR3 bases: TGTGCCAGCAGTTTACGGCGGCTAGCGGGGGGCCGCACCGGGGAGCTGTTTTTT. Amino acids: CASSLRRLAGGRTGELFF.

V is TRBV7-8 and J is TRBJ2-7; TRBD2 matches at 10 bases. V was clipped by 4 bases and J by 0 bases; unmatched bases: 12. The CDR3 totals 18 residues. Germline values: CDR1 SGHVS, CDR2 FQNEAQ. CDR3 amino acids: CASSSLGLAAKSSYEQYF. CDR3 nucleotides: TGTGCCAGCAGCTCCCTCGGACTAGCGGCTAAGAGCTCCTACGAGCAGTACTTC.

The genes are TRBV10-2 and TRBJ2-7, with D perhaps matching TRBD2 (6 bases). Germline values: CDR1 WSHSY, CDR2 SAAADI. This CDR3 spans 17 amino acids. Trimming cost V 7 bases and J 4 bases, with 26 bases left between them. The CDR3 is CASIGEEGRYALYEQYF. The CDR3 nucleotides are TGCGCCAGCATAGGGGAGGAAGGAAGGTATGCTTTGTACGAGCAGTACTTC.

This sequence joins TRBV5-1 and TRBJ2-1, with 8 bases fitting TRBD2. This CDR3 has 16 residues. CDR1 SGHRS and CDR2 YFSETQ come from the germline V gene. The trim removed 4 bases at V and 5 bases at J, leaving 11 bases unmatched. The CDR3 sequence: CASSIEIAGPHNEQFF. CDR3 bases: TGCGCCAGCAGCATCGAAATAGCGGGGCCTCACAATGAGCAGTTCTTC.

The chain employs TRBV7-2 and TRBJ1-6; 11 nucleotides match TRBD1. This CDR3 comprises 14 residues. Trimming took 6 bases from V and 13 from J; bases not matched to a gene: 8. The V gene's germline CDR1 is SGHTA and CDR2 FQGNSA. CDR3 amino acids: CASRRGTGGDPLHF. The CDR3 DNA sequence: TGTGCCAGCAGAAGAGGGACAGGGGGAGACCCCCTCCACTTT.

The chain uses TRBV6-1 and TRBJ2-1; D is possibly TRBD1 (7 bases). This CDR3 contains 17 residues. Germline V gene sequence: CDR1 MNHNS, CDR2 SASEGT. Between the trimmed V and J ends, which lost 2 bases and 0 bases, there was a span of 14 bases. CDR3 residues: CASSEFSGDSSYNEQFF. For the CDR3, the DNA is TGTGCCAGCAGTGAATTTTCGGGGGACAGCTCCTACAATGAGCAGTTCTTC.